These 2 T cell receptor beta chains share one sample of origin, sequenced in a study of CD8+CD57+ T cells in acquired aplastic anemia. According to the study, genomic DNA was the template for TCR beta VDJ and CDR3 profiling. TCRdb reprocessed the reads with MiXCR, giving one entry per CDR3 protein. Of about 210,000 distinct CDR3 sequences listed, over 60% were seen once; the top ten hold approximately 32%. Input material: sorted CD4+, CD8+, or CD8+CD57+ T cells (not recorded which) from PBMCs. The origin of the receptors is a human donor in good health.

This sequence joins TRBV7-8 and TRBJ1-2, with D hard to call. CDR1 is SGHVS, CDR2 FQNEAQ, per germline. Trimming removed 5 bases at V and 12 bases at J, with 19 bases between. The CDR3 consists of 13 residues. The CDR3 region has the DNA TGTGCCAGCAGCCGTTTGGAGGGCTATGGAAACACCTTC. Amino acids: CASSRLEGYGNTF. The full variable domain, with the rest looked up from reference TRBV7-8 and TRBJ1-2, is GAGVSQSPRYKVAKRGQDVALRCDPISGHVSLFWYQQALGQGPEFLTYFQNEAQLDKSGLPSDRFFAERPEGSVSTLKIQRTQQEDSAVYLCASSRLEGYGNTFGSGTRLTVV.

This clonotype was seen a few times. The V and J genes are TRBV10-3 and TRBJ2-5; TRBD1 is a possible D gene (6 bases). Germline CDR1 and CDR2: ENHRY and SYGVKD. The CDR3 is 18 amino acids. V was trimmed by 5 bases and J by 5 bases, leaving 27 bases between them. CDR3: CAISQGFTGHSLAETQYF. The CDR3 DNA reads as TGTGCCATCAGTCAAGGATTTACGGGACACTCATTGGCGGAGACCCAGTACTTC.